Given below is one TCR beta chain in context. Sequenced by immunoSEQ multiplex PCR; TCRdb stores in-frame clones only, minus some. The top ten clones hold approximately 0.63% of a sample with some 81,000 clones, over 75% of them seen once. These data belong to a study of OX40 agonist ivuxolimab in advanced cancers. The V end lost 8 bases, the J end lost 0 bases, and 11 bases lay between the germline ends. The CDR3 loop spans 15 amino acids. Germline CDR1 SGHAT, CDR2 FQDESV (reference sequence). Sequencing used CD4+ or CD8+ T cells sorted from blood, obtained in a trial of the OX40 agonist ivuxolimab. This chain connects TRBV11-1 to TRBJ1-6, with D uncertain. The clonotype was recovered from an adult with an advanced solid tumor such as melanoma, head and neck, liver or kidney cancer. The CDR3 coding sequence is TGTGCCAGCCCGTACGGTAGCTCCTATAATTCACCCCTCCACTTT. This codes for CASPYGSSYNSPLHF.